The 17 T cell receptor beta chains given below trace back to one sample, sequenced in a study of blood T cell repertoires in COVID-19. Libraries were prepared by immunoSEQ multiplex PCR; TCRdb keeps only in-frame clonotypes and omits some of them. The sample lists around 270,000 clones, more than 85% seen once, with approximately 4.2% in the top ten. Source material: peripheral blood. The source of these receptors is a man in his forties with acute or convalescent COVID-19.

This clone turned up a few times. The rearrangement joins TRBV10-2 to TRBJ1-2; TRBD1 agrees at 8 bases. CDR3 length: 14 amino acids. Germline V gives CDR1 WSHSY, CDR2 SAAADI. The trim removed 11 bases at V and 4 bases at J, leaving 12 bases unmatched. CDR3 sequence (DNA): TGCGCCTCCTCAGCCACAGGGGGAGGCTATGGCTACACCTTC. This sequence encodes CASSATGGGYGYTF.

J is TRBJ2-7 and V is TRBV9; tentatively, D is TRBD2 (5 bases). This CDR3 is built from 14 residues. V was clipped by 4 bases and J by 0 bases, with 11 bases between them. CDR1 is SGDLS and CDR2 is YYNGEE in the germline V gene. The CDR3 nucleotides are TGTGCCAGCAGCTTCGGACTGAGCTCCTACGAGCAGTACTTC. Protein product: CASSFGLSSYEQYF.

This chain uses TRBV20-1 with TRBJ2-2, with D possibly matching TRBD2 (5 bases). CDR1 DFQATT and CDR2 SNEGSKA come from the germline V gene (reference sequence). Trimming stripped 3 bases from V and 8 bases from J, with 7 bases between. The CDR3 has 11 residues. The CDR3 nucleotides are TGCAGTGCTAGGGGAGCGGGGGAGCTGTTTTTT. It encodes CSARGAGELFF.

This clone was detected only a few times. The chain uses TRBV10-1 and TRBJ1-3; 10 nucleotides align to TRBD1. Trimming took 10 bases from V and 0 from J; bases not matched to a gene: 15. The germline V gene encodes CDR1 WNHNN and CDR2 SYGVQD (reference sequence). The CDR3 loop spans 18 amino acids. The DNA of the CDR3 is TGCGCCAAGGGACCGGGACAGGGGTCGACCAGCTCTGGAAACACCATATATTTT. Translating gives CAKGPGQGSTSSGNTIYF.

The J gene is TRBJ2-3, the V gene TRBV6-6; 10 bases fit TRBD1. This CDR3 is 15 amino acids long. Losses at the gene ends were 2 bases for V and 7 bases for J; bases not matched to a gene: 6. The germline CDR1 and CDR2 sequences are MNHNY and SVGAGI (reference sequence). In nucleotides, the CDR3 is TGTGCCAGCAGTTACGGGACAGGGGTTTTCAATACGCAGTATTTT. Its translation is CASSYGTGVFNTQYF.

V gene TRBV9 combines with J gene TRBJ1-2; D ambiguous. The CDR3 has 15 residues. V lost 4 bases, J lost 0 bases, and 13 bases lay in between. Germline V CDR1 and CDR2: SGDLS, YYNGEE. CDR3 amino acids: CASSPLGHANYGYTF. CDR3 in DNA: TGTGCCAGCAGCCCACTTGGGCATGCTAACTATGGCTACACCTTC.

This clone was counted a single time. V usage is TRBV19 and J usage is TRBJ1-4, with D perhaps matching TRBD1 (6 bases). The ends were cut back, 2 bases at V and 16 bases at J, with 14 bases in the middle. The CDR3 has 12 residues. Germline values: CDR1 LNHDA, CDR2 SQIVND (reference sequence). The CDR3 loop reads CASSINQGPRFF. CDR3 DNA: TGTGCCAGTAGTATAAACCAGGGGCCGAGGTTTTTT.

The chain recombines TRBV7-6 with TRBJ2-3; TRBD2 matches at 7 bases. This CDR3 is built from 16 residues. Germline lookup yields CDR1 SGHVS and CDR2 FNYEAQ. After removal of 6 bases from V and 0 bases from J, the junction contained 9 bases not matched to a gene. DNA of the CDR3: TGTGCCAGCAGGTCATCTGGGAGGGGAAGCACAGATACGCAGTATTTT. This codes for CASRSSGRGSTDTQYF.

This clone was detected once. The genes are TRBV6-6 and TRBJ1-5, with 10 bases lining up with TRBD1. Germline V gene lookup returns CDR1 MNHNY and CDR2 SVGAGI (reference sequence). The CDR3 loop spans 16 amino acids. With V trimmed by 6 bases and J by 4 bases, 9 bases remained unmatched. CDR3 sequence: CASSLGTGVRNQPQHF. CDR3 DNA: TGTGCCAGCAGCCTCGGGACAGGGGTGAGGAATCAGCCCCAGCATTTT.

V and J are TRBV28 and TRBJ1-1, with unresolved D. Germline values: CDR1 MDHEN, CDR2 SYDVKM. Trimming shortened V by 6 bases and J by 2 bases, and 10 bases separated the two germline ends. The CDR3 has 13 residues. CDR3 loop: CASSFTVNTEAFF. DNA of the CDR3: TGTGCCAGCAGCTTCACGGTTAACACTGAAGCTTTCTTT.

The chain is built from TRBV9 and TRBJ2-2, with D unresolved. The CDR3 consists of 14 residues. Germline V lookup: CDR1 SGDLS, CDR2 YYNGEE. The germline V and J ends were trimmed by 0 bases and 2 bases, with 5 bases remaining between them. The CDR3 is CASSVVSNTGELFF. The CDR3 DNA reads TGTGCCAGCAGCGTAGTGTCAAACACCGGGGAGCTGTTTTTT.

The chain is built from TRBV5-6 and TRBJ2-1; the D gene is possibly TRBD1 (6 bases). The CDR3 has 15 residues. V lost 2 bases, J lost 12 bases, and 21 bases lay in between. Germline V gives CDR1 SGHDT, CDR2 YYEEEE. For the CDR3, the DNA is TGTGCCAGCAGCTTCAGGAGACAGGCCTCGACAGGGCAGTTCTTC. It encodes CASSFRRQASTGQFF.

The rearrangement links TRBV6-4 to TRBJ2-6; D unclear. Germline V lookup: CDR1 MRHNA, CDR2 SNTAGT. Trimming cost V 3 bases and J 0 bases, with 3 bases left between them. The CDR3 has 14 residues. The CDR3 DNA reads TGTGCCAGCAGTGAGGCCTCTGGGGCCAACGTCCTGACTTTC. The encoded protein is CASSEASGANVLTF.

The chain couples TRBV5-1 to TRBJ1-1; D is unclear. The CDR3 length is 16 residues. The V and J ends lost 2 bases and 1 base respectively, with 15 bases between them. Germline V lookup: CDR1 SGHRS, CDR2 YFSETQ. CDR3 residues: CASSLGLGGGNTEAFF. CDR3 DNA: TGCGCCAGCAGCTTAGGCCTGGGTGGAGGGAACACTGAAGCTTTCTTT.

V and J are TRBV6-5 and TRBJ1-2; 8 positions agree with TRBD1. With 5 bases clipped from V and 0 bases from J, the junction kept 5 bases outside the gene matches. This CDR3 is built from 15 residues. Germline-derived CDR1 and CDR2 are MNHEY and SVGAGI. The CDR3 DNA is TGTGCCAGCAGTCTACAGGGGGGAGCTAACTATGGCTACACCTTC. Amino acids: CASSLQGGANYGYTF.

The chain uses TRBV5-1 and TRBJ2-7; weak D call: TRBD1 (5 bases). Trimming took 0 bases from V and 2 from J, leaving 9 bases between them. This CDR3 spans 14 amino acids. Germline-derived CDR1 and CDR2 are SGHRS and YFSETQ. CDR3 protein: CASSLALGPYEQYF. The CDR3 DNA is TGCGCCAGCAGCTTGGCTTTGGGGCCCTACGAGCAGTACTTC.

This chain joins TRBV20-1 and TRBJ2-1; no clear D gene. The V and J ends lost 5 bases and 8 bases respectively, with 7 bases between them. This CDR3 comprises 10 residues. The germline V gene has CDR1 DFQATT and CDR2 SNEGSKA (reference sequence). This chain's CDR3 is CSAVFYEQFF. The CDR3 bases are TGCAGTGCTGTGTTCTATGAGCAGTTCTTC.